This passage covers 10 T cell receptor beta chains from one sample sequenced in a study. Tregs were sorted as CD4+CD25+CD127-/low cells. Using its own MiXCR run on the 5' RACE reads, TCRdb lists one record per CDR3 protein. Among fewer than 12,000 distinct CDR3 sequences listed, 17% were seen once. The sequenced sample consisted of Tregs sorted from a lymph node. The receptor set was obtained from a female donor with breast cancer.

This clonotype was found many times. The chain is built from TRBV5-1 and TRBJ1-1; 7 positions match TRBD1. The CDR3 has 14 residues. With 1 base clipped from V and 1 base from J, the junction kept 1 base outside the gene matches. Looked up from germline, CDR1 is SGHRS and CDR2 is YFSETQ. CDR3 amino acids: CASSLTGANTEAFF. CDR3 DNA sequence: TGCGCCAGCAGCTTGACAGGGGCGAACACTGAAGCTTTCTTT.

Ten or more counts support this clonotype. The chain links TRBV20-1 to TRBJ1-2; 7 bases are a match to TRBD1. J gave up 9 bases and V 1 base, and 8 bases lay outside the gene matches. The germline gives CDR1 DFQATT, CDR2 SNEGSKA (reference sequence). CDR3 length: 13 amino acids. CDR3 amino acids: CSARARQGGRYTF. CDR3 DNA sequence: TGCAGTGCTAGAGCCCGACAGGGTGGGCGCTACACCTTC.

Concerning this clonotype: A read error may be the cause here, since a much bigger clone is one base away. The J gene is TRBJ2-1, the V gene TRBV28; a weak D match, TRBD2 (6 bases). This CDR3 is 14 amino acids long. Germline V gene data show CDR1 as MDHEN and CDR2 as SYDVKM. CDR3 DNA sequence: TGTGCCAGCAGAACTAGCCCTTCACACAATAAGCAGTTCTTC. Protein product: CASRTSPSHNKQFF.

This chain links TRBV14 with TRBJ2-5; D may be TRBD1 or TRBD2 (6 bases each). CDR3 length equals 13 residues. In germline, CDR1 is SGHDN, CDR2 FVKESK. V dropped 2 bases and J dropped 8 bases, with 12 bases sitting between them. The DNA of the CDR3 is TGTGCCAGCAGCCAAACGGTGGGGGGCACCCAGTACTTC. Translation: CASSQTVGGTQYF.

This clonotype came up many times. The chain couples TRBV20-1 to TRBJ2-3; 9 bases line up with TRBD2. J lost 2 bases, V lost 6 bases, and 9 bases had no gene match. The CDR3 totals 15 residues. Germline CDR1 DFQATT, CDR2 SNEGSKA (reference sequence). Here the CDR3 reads CSAAPAGGFTDTQYF. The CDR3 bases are TGCAGTGCCGCTCCCGCGGGAGGGTTCACAGATACGCAGTATTTT.

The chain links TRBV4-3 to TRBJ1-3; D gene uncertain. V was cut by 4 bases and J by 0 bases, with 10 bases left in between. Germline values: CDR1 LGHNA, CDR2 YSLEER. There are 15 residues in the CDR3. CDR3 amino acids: CASSPGLDSGNTIYF. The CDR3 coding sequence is TGCGCCAGCAGCCCTGGTCTAGACTCTGGAAACACCATATATTTT.

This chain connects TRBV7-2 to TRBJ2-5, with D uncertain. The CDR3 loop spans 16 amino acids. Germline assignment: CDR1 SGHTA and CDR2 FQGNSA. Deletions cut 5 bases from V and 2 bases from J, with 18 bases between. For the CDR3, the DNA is TGTGCCAGCAGCCCAACCTTAAGTAGGGCACAAGAGACCCAGTACTTC. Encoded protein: CASSPTLSRAQETQYF.

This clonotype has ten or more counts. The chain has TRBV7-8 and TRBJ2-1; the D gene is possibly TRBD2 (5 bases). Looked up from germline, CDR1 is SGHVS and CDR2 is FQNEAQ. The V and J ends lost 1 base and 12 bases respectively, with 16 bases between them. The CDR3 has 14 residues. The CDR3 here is CASSLEEVSRGQFF. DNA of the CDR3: TGTGCCAGCAGCTTAGAGGAGGTTAGCCGGGGGCAGTTCTTC.

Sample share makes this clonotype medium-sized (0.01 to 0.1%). The CDR3 DNA reads TGCGCCAGCAGGCGAGAAATCCAAGAGACCCAGTACTTC. Protein: CASRREIQETQYF. The chain employs TRBV5-1 and TRBJ2-5; no clear D. Per germline, CDR1 SGHRS and CDR2 YFSETQ. The CDR3 runs to 13 residues. V was pared by 5 bases and J by 1 base, with 9 bases between.

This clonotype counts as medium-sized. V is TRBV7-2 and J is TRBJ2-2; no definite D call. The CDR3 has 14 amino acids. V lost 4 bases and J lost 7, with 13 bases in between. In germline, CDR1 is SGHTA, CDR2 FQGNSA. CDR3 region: CASSSGPLVGELFF. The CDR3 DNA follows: TGTGCCAGCAGCTCAGGACCTCTGGTCGGGGAGCTGTTTTTT.